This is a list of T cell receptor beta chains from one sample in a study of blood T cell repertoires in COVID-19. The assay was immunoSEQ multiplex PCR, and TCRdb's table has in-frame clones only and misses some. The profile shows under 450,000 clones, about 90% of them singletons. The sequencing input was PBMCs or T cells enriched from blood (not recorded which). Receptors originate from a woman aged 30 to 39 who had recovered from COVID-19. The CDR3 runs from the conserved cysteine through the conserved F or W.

CASGRQGGATEAFF	TRBJ1-1	TRBV7-9
CASTSTGASNQPQHF	TRBJ1-5	TRBV19
CASSPLVSNTGELFF	TRBJ2-2	TRBV18
CASSQPGQQETQYF	TRBJ2-5	TRBV4-2
CASSPRSGASNEQFF	TRBJ2-1	TRBV11-1
CASSEDLGNGNTIYF	TRBJ1-3	TRBV6-1
CASTRTRIYNEQFF	TRBJ2-1	TRBV19
CASSISSVSTDTQYF	TRBJ2-3	TRBV19
CASSRDRVRKPQHF	TRBJ1-5	TRBV21-1
CASSLEGQAYNEQFF	TRBJ2-1	TRBV7-8
CAITSGSTNEKLFF	TRBJ1-4	TRBV10-3
CAWSVSGTEAFF	TRBJ1-1	TRBV30
CASSSTGTLTKAFF	TRBJ1-1	TRBV27
CASSGSQGANSPLHF	TRBJ1-6	TRBV25-1
CASSGLGSYNEQFF	TRBJ2-1	TRBV19
CASRKDRAVAEAFF	TRBJ1-1	TRBV5-1
CASSLQRQGAFGAGELFF	TRBJ2-2	TRBV27
CASSLGTSTFPDTQYF	TRBJ2-3	TRBV5-1
CASRDSRNTEAFF	TRBJ1-1	TRBV28
CASSSGYEQYF	TRBJ2-7	TRBV11-3
CASSQPRDRREKLFF	TRBJ1-4	TRBV4-1
CASSRGQGPTGELFF	TRBJ2-2	TRBV7-3
CAWSWGGDYGYTF	TRBJ1-2	TRBV30
CASSLWGGDNEQFF	TRBJ2-1	TRBV7-3
CASRPRQWDQPQHF	TRBJ1-5	TRBV28
CASSEHYLKALNEKLFF	TRBJ1-4	TRBV6-1
CASRGGFAGELFF	TRBJ2-2	TRBV7-9
CASSPVRAGDGYTF	TRBJ1-2	TRBV18
CASSTGHLSSGNTIYF	TRBJ1-3	TRBV19